This TCR beta chain was observed in a study of T cell changes during pregnancy in multiple sclerosis. Some clones are missing from TCRdb's copy, which holds only in-frame ones; the method was immunoSEQ multiplex PCR. The sample records roughly 84,000 clones, roughly 95% being singletons. The V segment lost 6 bases and the J segment 8 bases; nucleotides outside the gene matches: 3. CDR1 SNHLY and CDR2 FYNNEI come from the germline V gene. The CDR3 covers 13 residues. The sequence was obtained from a female donor in good health, enrolled as a control in a pregnancy study. The input for sequencing was peripheral blood, taken in the third trimester of pregnancy. The chain employs TRBV2 and TRBJ2-1; 11 nucleotides line up with TRBD2. CDR3 DNA sequence: TGTGCCAGCAGACTAGCGGGAGTAGATGAGCAGTTCTTC. It translates to CASRLAGVDEQFF.